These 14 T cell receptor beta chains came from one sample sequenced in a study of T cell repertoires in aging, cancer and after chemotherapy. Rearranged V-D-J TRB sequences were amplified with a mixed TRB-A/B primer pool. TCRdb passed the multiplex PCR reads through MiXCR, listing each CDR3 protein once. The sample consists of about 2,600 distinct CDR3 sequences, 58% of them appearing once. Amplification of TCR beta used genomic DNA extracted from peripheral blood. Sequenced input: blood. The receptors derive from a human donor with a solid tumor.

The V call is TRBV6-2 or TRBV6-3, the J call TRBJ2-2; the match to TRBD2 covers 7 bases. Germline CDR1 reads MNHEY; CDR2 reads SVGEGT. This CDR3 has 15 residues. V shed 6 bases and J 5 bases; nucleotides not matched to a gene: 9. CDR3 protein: CASSPPGGITGELFF. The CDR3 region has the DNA TGTGCCAGCAGCCCTCCCGGGGGGATAACCGGGGAGCTGTTTTTT.

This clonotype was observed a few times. CDR3 in DNA: TGTGCCAGCAGTCTGGGACTAGCGGTCCGTAATGAGCAGTTCTTC. Residues: CASSLGLAVRNEQFF. The gene calls are TRBV27 and TRBJ2-1, with 11 positions matching TRBD2. The ends lost 5 bases at V and 7 bases at J; junction bases unmatched: 7. The CDR3 is 15 amino acids. Germline V lookup: CDR1 MNHEY, CDR2 SMNVEV (reference sequence).

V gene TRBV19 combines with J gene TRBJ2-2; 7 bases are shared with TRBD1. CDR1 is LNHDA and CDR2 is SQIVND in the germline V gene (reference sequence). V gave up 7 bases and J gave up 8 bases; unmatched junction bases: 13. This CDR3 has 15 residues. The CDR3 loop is CASTPVGGAKGELFF. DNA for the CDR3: TGTGCCAGTACTCCGGTAGGGGGCGCAAAAGGGGAGCTGTTTTTT.

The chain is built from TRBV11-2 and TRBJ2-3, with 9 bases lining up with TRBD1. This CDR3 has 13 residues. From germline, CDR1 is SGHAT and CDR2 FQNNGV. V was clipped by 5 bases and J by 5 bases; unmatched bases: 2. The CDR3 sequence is CASSLGQGDTQYF. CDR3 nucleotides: TGTGCCAGCAGCCTGGGACAGGGAGATACGCAGTATTTT.

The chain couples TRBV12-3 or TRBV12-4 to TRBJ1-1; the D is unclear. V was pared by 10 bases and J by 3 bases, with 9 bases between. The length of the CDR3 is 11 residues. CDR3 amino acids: CATLGDTEAFF. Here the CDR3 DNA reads TGTGCCACCCTGGGAGACACTGAAGCTTTCTTT.

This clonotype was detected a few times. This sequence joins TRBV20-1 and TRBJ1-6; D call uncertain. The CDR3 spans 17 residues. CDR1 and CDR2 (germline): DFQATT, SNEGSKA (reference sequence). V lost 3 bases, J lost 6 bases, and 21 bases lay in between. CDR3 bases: TGCAGTGCTAGTAAGCAGGACGTAAGAATGAGTAATTCACCCCTCCACTTT. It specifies CSASKQDVRMSNSPLHF.

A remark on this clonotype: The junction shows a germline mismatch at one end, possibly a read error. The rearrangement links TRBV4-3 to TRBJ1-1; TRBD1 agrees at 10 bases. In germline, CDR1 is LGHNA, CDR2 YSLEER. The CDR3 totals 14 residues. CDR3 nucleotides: TGTGCCAGCAGCTCGACAGGGGGCGTGGGATTAGCTTTCTTT. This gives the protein CASSSTGGVGLAFF.

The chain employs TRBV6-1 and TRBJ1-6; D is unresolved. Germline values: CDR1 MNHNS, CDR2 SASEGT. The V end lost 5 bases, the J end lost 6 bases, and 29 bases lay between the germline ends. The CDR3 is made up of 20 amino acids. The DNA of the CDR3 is TGTGCCAGCAGTCAGTTCCCCATAACCCGGCTGGCTAGTTTTAATTCACCCCTCCACTTT. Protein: CASSQFPITRLASFNSPLHF.

Written as DNA, the CDR3 is TGCGCCACGAGCACAGGTTCAACTAATGAAAAACTGTTTTTT. Its protein is CATSTGSTNEKLFF. V and J are TRBV5-1 and TRBJ1-4; D may be TRBD1 (5 bases). V dropped 9 bases and J dropped 0 bases, with 12 bases sitting between them. This CDR3 has 14 amino acids. Germline V gives CDR1 SGHRS, CDR2 YFSETQ. Looking up the rest from reference TRBV5-1 and TRBJ1-4 gives the full variable domain: KAGVTQTPRYLIKTRGQQVTLSCSPISGHRSVSWYQQTPGQGLQFLFEYFSETQRNKGNFPGRFSGRQFSNSRSEMNVSTLELGDSALYLCATSTGSTNEKLFFGSGTQLSVL.

The CDR3 nucleotides read TGCAGTGCTAGAGATATAGGCTCGGGTAACACTGAAGCTTTCTTT. It codes for CSARDIGSGNTEAFF. This chain joins TRBV20-1 and TRBJ1-1; D is unclear. Germline CDR1 is DFQATT and CDR2 is SNEGSKA (reference sequence). The CDR3 sequence is 15 residues long. V lost 0 bases and J 2 bases, leaving 13 bases between the germline ends.

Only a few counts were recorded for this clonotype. For the CDR3, the DNA is TGTGCCAGCAGCTTAGGGCAGGGGAACTTGGCCGGGGAGCTGTTTTTT. It is translated as CASSLGQGNLAGELFF. V is TRBV7-9 and J is TRBJ2-2, with a tentative D call TRBD1 (6 bases). The CDR3 spans 16 residues. Germline CDR1 SEHNR, CDR2 FQNEAQ (reference sequence). V was pared by 1 base and J by 6 bases, with 15 bases between.

CDR3 in amino acids: CARGGQDYGYTF. The CDR3 bases are TGTGCCAGGGGGGGACAGGACTATGGCTACACCTTC. This sequence joins TRBV5-5 and TRBJ1-2; 8 positions match TRBD1. Losses at the gene ends were 8 bases for V and 3 bases for J; bases not matched to a gene: 3. CDR3 length: 12 amino acids. From germline, CDR1 is SGHKS and CDR2 YYEKEE (reference sequence).

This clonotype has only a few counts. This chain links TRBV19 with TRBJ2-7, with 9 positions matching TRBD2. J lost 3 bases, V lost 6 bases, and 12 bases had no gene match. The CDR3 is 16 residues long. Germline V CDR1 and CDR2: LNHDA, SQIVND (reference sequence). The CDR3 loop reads CASSLLSGSGYYEQYF. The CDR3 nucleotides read TGTGCCAGTAGCCTCCTTAGCGGGAGTGGTTACTACGAGCAGTACTTC. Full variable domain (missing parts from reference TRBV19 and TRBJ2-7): DGGITQSPKYLFRKEGQNVTLSCEQNLNHDAMYWYRQDPGQGLRLIYYSQIVNDFQKGDIAEGYSVSREKKESFPLTVTSAQKNPTAFYLCASSLLSGSGYYEQYFGPGTRLTVT.

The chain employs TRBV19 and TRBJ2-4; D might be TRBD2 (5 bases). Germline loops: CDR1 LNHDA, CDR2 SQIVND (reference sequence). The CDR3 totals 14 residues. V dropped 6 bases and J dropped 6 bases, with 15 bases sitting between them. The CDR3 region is CASRAERILNIQYF. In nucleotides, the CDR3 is TGTGCCAGTAGGGCGGAGCGGATCTTAAACATTCAGTACTTC.